This T cell receptor (beta chain) was documented in a study of cytomegalovirus exposure and HLA in healthy donors. Study observations and caveats: A later analysis found most CMV-associated TCR beta chains apparently HLA-restricted. Certain indistinguishable V segments, among them TRBV6-2 and TRBV6-3, were excluded.

The PCR ran on 60 Vbeta and 13 Jbeta primers. The method was immunoSEQ multiplex PCR; TCRdb's version includes in-frame clones alone and lacks a portion of them. Seen here are 150,000 to 200,000 clones, roughly a tenth observed once, and the top ten hold 1% to 1.5%. CDR1 and CDR2 (germline): SGHAT, FQNNGV. The CDR3 totals 16 residues. J lost 6 bases, V lost 1 base, and 4 bases had no gene match. Concerning this clone: Its antigen remains unknown.

The V gene is TRBV11-2, the J gene TRBJ2-7; 15 positions match TRBD2. The sample comprised PBMCs. The receptor's source is a woman between 25 and 40 years old in good health and CMV-seropositive. CDR3 sequence (DNA): TGTGCCAGCAGCTTAGGCGGGGGACTAGCGGGAGGCGAGCAGTACTTC. Protein: CASSLGGGLAGGEQYF.